A selection of T cell receptor beta chains follows, all from one sample in a study of graft-versus-host responses after intestinal transplantation. The method was immunoSEQ multiplex PCR; TCRdb's version includes in-frame clones alone and lacks a portion of them. The profile shows just over 14,000 clones, just under 95% of them singletons. The starting material was PBMCs, obtained 9 days after transplant. These receptors originate from a human patient who received an intestinal transplant, so some T cells may come from the graft donor. CDR3s leave out the opening cysteine and the closing phenylalanine or tryptophan. Not all rows give a size; the values are once, few, many and, for expanded clones, a class.

once	TRBV5-6	TRBJ1-2	ASSFGPGGAGYGYT
NA	TRBV7-8	TRBJ2-2	ASSLGRSLELF
NA	TRBV30	TRBJ1-1	AWQSDTEAF
NA	TRBV25-1	TRBJ1-1	ASSEMGGKNTEAF
few	TRBV19	TRBJ2-2	AVGPGELF
NA	TRBV5-7	TRBJ2-2	ASSLPRRVNTGELF
NA	TRBV7-9	TRBJ2-1	ASSPQGMGSYNEQF
NA	TRBV30	TRBJ1-2	AWSVGKGGYT
NA	TRBV30	TRBJ2-1	AWERLAGLGNEQF
NA	TRBV28	TRBJ1-4	ASSFFLQGKLTGDIATNEKLF
once	TRBV5-6	TRBJ1-1	ASSPGNTEAF
NA	TRBV9	TRBJ2-7	ASSVGKGSYEQY
NA	TRBV10-2	TRBJ1-5	ASSETLPGQGARDQPQH
NA	TRBV6-6	TRBJ2-3	ASSVQRGDTQY
NA	TRBV2	TRBJ2-5	AAAGEGAKTQY
NA	TRBV7-9	TRBJ1-4	ASSLGQGGTNEKLF
NA	TRBV6-5	TRBJ2-7	ASRQGVYEQY
NA	TRBV4-1	TRBJ2-7	ASSQDSDQTSYEQY
NA	TRBV19	TRBJ1-2	ASSIWIGGYT
NA	TRBV9	TRBJ2-7	ASSPSAAREQY
NA	TRBV5-4	TRBJ2-7	ASSLSTGDEQY
NA	TRBV9	TRBJ2-2	ASSKSSGYNTGELF
NA	TRBV6-1	TRBJ1-2	ASSEAGGWDGYT
NA	TRBV18	TRBJ2-7	ASSPTGQGAYEQY
NA	TRBV27	TRBJ2-1	ASSLAGGSYNEQF
NA	TRBV9	TRBJ2-1	ASSARLAGVGIEQF
NA	TRBV27	TRBJ2-1	ASSLTGQGAHEQF
NA	TRBV5-1	TRBJ2-1	ASSGTGSSYNEQF
NA	TRBV7-9	TRBJ1-2	ASSLGTANYGYT
NA	TRBV4-1	TRBJ2-3	ASSQGRGARTDTQY
NA	TRBV11-2	TRBJ2-7	ASSYPRDSSYEQY
once	TRBV28	TRBJ2-1	ASRTQNGTSSHDEQF
NA	TRBV29-1	TRBJ1-2	SVDSVTGYT
once	TRBV6-6	TRBJ2-1	ASSYSWVNEQF
NA	TRBV5-1	TRBJ2-1	ASSLRQAYEQF
NA	TRBV19	TRBJ2-7	ASSMAADYEQY
NA	TRBV6-5	TRBJ1-1	ASSFSYGPEAF
NA	TRBV21-1	TRBJ1-1	ASSKVEVRAF
once	TRBV10-3	TRBJ2-2	AISLDRTGELF
NA	TRBV5-1	TRBJ2-1	ASLTGNEQF
NA	TRBV28	TRBJ1-1	ASSQQGKRATEAF
NA	TRBV4-1	TRBJ2-2	ASSLWTSGNTGELF
NA	TRBV4-1	TRBJ1-5	ASSTTGNQPQH
NA	TRBV28	TRBJ2-7	ASSLRPSGPSSYEQY
NA	TRBV30	TRBJ2-7	AWSSPREQY
NA	TRBV18	TRBJ1-1	ASSPTKRANTEAF
NA	TRBV6-1	TRBJ2-1	ASSLSSYNEQF